A selection of T cell receptor beta chains follows, all from one sample in a study of Tregs in tolerant kidney transplant recipients. Here immunoSEQ multiplex PCR was the method, and the copy in TCRdb shows in-frame clones only, minus some. The data show about 69,000 clones, around 90% seen once. The sequencing here drew on CD4+ T cells from blood, taken before the transplant. These receptors were taken from a human donor who received a combined kidney and bone marrow transplant. Both conserved end residues are part of each CDR3. Fields, in order: D gene, V gene, CDR3 length, clone size, J gene, CDR3 DNA, CDR3 protein. D genes are given only for firm matches. Expanded clones get a size class; other rows say once, few or many, or leave the size out.

TRBD1	TRBV4-1	17	-	TRBJ2-3	TGCGCCAGCAGCAAGGACCCTACGGGGACAGGCACAGATACGCAGTATTTT	CASSKDPTGTGTDTQYF
-	TRBV13	16	-	TRBJ1-5	TGTGCCAGCAGCTTAGGGTCCCAGGGTAAAAATCAGCCCCAGCATTTT	CASSLGSQGKNQPQHF
TRBD1	TRBV2	14	-	TRBJ1-4	TGTGCCAGCAATTTAGACAGGGGGCATGAAAAACTGTTTTTT	CASNLDRGHEKLFF
TRBD1	TRBV11-3	14	-	TRBJ2-7	TGTGCCAGCAGCGTACGAGGACAGGGGACCGAGCAGTACTTC	CASSVRGQGTEQYF
-	TRBV4-1	16	-	TRBJ2-7	TGCGCCAGCAGCTTGACAGATCGGAGTTATATCTACGAGCAGTACTTC	CASSLTDRSYIYEQYF
TRBD1	TRBV11-2	14	once	TRBJ2-7	TGTGCCAGCAGCTTATTTACAGGGGAGAACGAGCAGTACTTC	CASSLFTGENEQYF
TRBD2	TRBV4-2	19	-	TRBJ2-7	TGTGCCAGCAGCCATTTGGCGGGACTAGCGGGAGCAGGGTCCTACGAGCAGTACTTC	CASSHLAGLAGAGSYEQYF
-	TRBV2	15	-	TRBJ2-1	TGTGCCAGCAGTGCGGAGGGAACCTCCTACAATGAGCAGTTCTTC	CASSAEGTSYNEQFF
-	TRBV27	14	-	TRBJ2-5	TGTGCCAGCAGTTTAACGCGGGGACAAGAGACCCAGTACTTC	CASSLTRGQETQYF
TRBD2	TRBV25-1	14	-	TRBJ2-2	TGTGCCAGCAGGGGACTAGCTGGGTCCGGGGAGCTGTTTTTT	CASRGLAGSGELFF
-	TRBV10-3	15	-	TRBJ1-2	TGTGCCATCAGTGAGTCGCTGTCTACTAACTATGGCTACACCTTC	CAISESLSTNYGYTF
-	TRBV10-3	13	-	TRBJ2-2	TGTGCCATCAGTGAACAGGACACCGGGGAGCTGTTTTTT	CAISEQDTGELFF
TRBD2	TRBV19	18	once	TRBJ2-2	TGTGCCAGTAGTATTGCCCCGGGAGCGGGAGAGGGCAGCGGGGAGCTGTTTTTT	CASSIAPGAGEGSGELFF
-	TRBV29-1	17	-	TRBJ2-3	TGCAGCGTTGAGCGCACCACCGTAATACCCGTAGCCGATACGCAGTATTTT	CSVERTTVIPVADTQYF
TRBD1	TRBV5-1	16	-	TRBJ1-1	TGCGCCAGCAGCCCCGGGACAGGAGCCCTAAACACTGAAGCTTTCTTT	CASSPGTGALNTEAFF
-	TRBV11-2	12	-	TRBJ1-1	TGTGCCAGCAGCTTATCAGTCACTGAAGCTTTCTTT	CASSLSVTEAFF
-	TRBV29-1	15	-	TRBJ2-5	TGCAGCGTTGATTTCGTCTCAGGGATACAAGAGACCCAGTACTTC	CSVDFVSGIQETQYF
TRBD1	TRBV10-1	13	-	TRBJ2-7	TGCGCCAGCAGTGGGGACAGGGCGGGCGAGCAGTACTTC	CASSGDRAGEQYF
TRBD2	TRBV11-2	15	-	TRBJ2-1	TGTGCCAGCAGCGCATTTCTAGCGGGAGGTGGTGAGCAGTTCTTC	CASSAFLAGGGEQFF
-	TRBV19	13	-	TRBJ1-2	TGTGCCAGTAGCCACGGACACACCTATGGCTACACCTTC	CASSHGHTYGYTF
-	TRBV7-2	14	-	TRBJ2-7	TGTGCCAGCAGCTTAGGAGGCTCAGCCTACGAGCAGTACTTC	CASSLGGSAYEQYF
TRBD1	TRBV28	16	-	TRBJ2-4	TGTGCCAGCAGTTCGGGACAGAGAGGCACCAAAAACATTCAGTACTTC	CASSSGQRGTKNIQYF
TRBD1	TRBV18	16	-	TRBJ1-5	TGTGCCAGCTCCCACGGGACAGGGAATAGCAATCAGCCCCAGCATTTT	CASSHGTGNSNQPQHF
-	TRBV19	17	-	TRBJ1-1	TGTGCCAGTAGTATAGTTACACTGACAGGCAGGAGGACTGAAGCTTTCTTT	CASSIVTLTGRRTEAFF
TRBD2	TRBV13	15	-	TRBJ2-1	TGTGCCAGCAGCTTTGGACTAGCGGGAGTGAATGAGCAGTTCTTC	CASSFGLAGVNEQFF
-	TRBV6-6	13	-	TRBJ1-2	TGTGCCAGCAGTTCGGACACAAACTATGGCTACACCTTC	CASSSDTNYGYTF
-	TRBV4-3	13	-	TRBJ1-5	TGCGCCAGCAGCCAAGATCCGGTTCAGCCCCAGCATTTT	CASSQDPVQPQHF
TRBD1	TRBV28	12	-	TRBJ2-1	TGTGCCAGCAGTTTGACAGGGGACGAGCAGTTCTTC	CASSLTGDEQFF
-	TRBV5-4	15	-	TRBJ1-4	TGTGCCAGCGGAGTACAGGGAGGGTCTAATGAAAAACTGTTTTTT	CASGVQGGSNEKLFF
-	TRBV4-2	17	-	TRBJ1-3	TGTGCCAGCAGCACCGGCTCAACAGGGTTAACTGGAAACACCATATATTTT	CASSTGSTGLTGNTIYF
TRBD2	TRBV30	17	-	TRBJ2-3	TGTGCCTGGGGACTAGCGGGAGGGGGACACTACACAGATACGCAGTATTTT	CAWGLAGGGHYTDTQYF